This is a list of T cell receptor beta chains from one sample in a study of preoperative IRX-2 immunotherapy in early breast cancer. Assay: immunoSEQ multiplex PCR; the TCRdb copy retains only in-frame clones and omits some. This sample carries 4,000 or so clones, around two thirds of them seen once, and the ten largest clones take around 12%. Specimen: tumor tissue, collected after IRX-2 immunotherapy. The receptors stem from a human donor with breast cancer. The CDR3 runs from the conserved cysteine through the conserved F or W. D genes are given only for firm matches. Size is stated for part of the rows, as once, few or many counts, or as a class when the clone is expanded.

J gene,V gene,D gene,clone size,CDR3 DNA,CDR3 protein
TRBJ2-7,TRBV14,-,few,TGTGCCAGCAGCCAAGCCCACGGCCCTTACGAGCAGTACTTC,CASSQAHGPYEQYF
TRBJ2-6,TRBV15,-,-,TGTGCCACCAGCACGAGCCGGCTGGGCAGGGCTGGGGCCAACGTCCTGACTTTC,CATSTSRLGRAGANVLTF
TRBJ1-1,TRBV12-5,-,-,TGTGCCAGCACCAGGGACAATCTACAAGCTTTCTTT,CASTRDNLQAFF
TRBJ1-4,TRBV6-8,-,medium-sized,TGTGCCACCGGGGTAGGGACTGAAAAACTGTTTTTT,CATGVGTEKLFF
TRBJ2-7,TRBV6-8,TRBD2,once,TGTGCCAGCAGACGAGCGGGACTCCCCCTCCCCTACGAGCAGTACTTC,CASRRAGLPLPYEQYF
TRBJ2-2,TRBV19,TRBD1,-,TGTGCCAGTAGTGTCCGGGACAGGGGGAACACCGGGGAGCTGTTTTTT,CASSVRDRGNTGELFF
TRBJ1-1,TRBV29-1,-,-,TGCAGCGTTGAAGGGGCAGCCGATGAAGCTTTCTTT,CSVEGAADEAFF
TRBJ2-7,TRBV6-8,-,-,TGTGCCAGCGGGGGAGGGACAGCCACCTACGAGCAGTACTTC,CASGGGTATYEQYF
TRBJ2-7,TRBV11-3,TRBD1,few,TGTGCCAGCAGCTTAGGACAGGGAACCTACGAGCAGTACTTC,CASSLGQGTYEQYF
TRBJ2-3,TRBV18,TRBD1,-,TGTGCCAGCTCATCCGGACAGGGCACAGATACGCAGTATTTT,CASSSGQGTDTQYF
TRBJ1-3,TRBV6-8,-,few,TGTGCCAGCAGTTACTCGATTACCGGAAACACCATATATTTT,CASSYSITGNTIYF
TRBJ1-1,TRBV28,-,-,TGTGCCAGCAGCCCCGGGGGGGCGCGGGGGGACACTGAAGCTTTCTTT,CASSPGGARGDTEAFF
TRBJ2-3,TRBV6-8,TRBD1,few,TGTGCCAGCATCAATCCTCCGGGACAGGGAGGCCCAGATACGCAGTATTTT,CASINPPGQGGPDTQYF
TRBJ1-2,TRBV6-8,-,-,TGTGCCAGCAGCCGGGCCGCAGCTAACTATGGCTACACCTTC,CASSRAAANYGYTF
TRBJ1-2,TRBV6-8,-,few,TGTGCCAGCAGAACAGAAAGTAACTATGGCTACACCTTC,CASRTESNYGYTF
TRBJ2-7,TRBV6-8,TRBD2,once,TGTGCCAGCAGTTACTGGTGGGAGGGCCGCTACGAGCAGTACTTC,CASSYWWEGRYEQYF
TRBJ2-7,TRBV19,TRBD2,once,TGTGCCAGTAGTATAGTCGGGGGGATAGACAACGAGCAGTACTTC,CASSIVGGIDNEQYF
TRBJ1-2,TRBV6-8,-,-,TGTGCCAGCAGTTCCGGACAGCTTAACTATGGCTACACCTTC,CASSSGQLNYGYTF
TRBJ2-1,TRBV11-3,TRBD2,-,TGTGCCAGCAGCCCCTCTAGCGGGAGGAGGAATGAGCAGTTCTTC,CASSPSSGRRNEQFF
TRBJ1-2,TRBV30,TRBD1,-,TGTGCCTGGAGTCGTGGGACAGGGCATGGCTACACCTTC,CAWSRGTGHGYTF